Listed here are 13 T cell receptor beta chains from one sample, sequenced in a study of post-analysis software for immune sequencing data. Study conclusions and caveats: Comparison of patients with controls showed five TRBV segments more frequent in patients, TRBV5-6, TRBV5-1 and TRBV20-1 among them.

cDNA libraries of TCR beta carried unique molecular identifiers. MiXCR, run by TCRdb on the PCR reads, gives a single entry per CDR3 protein. The repertoire holds roughly 800,000 distinct CDR3 sequences, with 53% as singletons. The antigens these receptors bind are not known. Material for sequencing was blood. These receptors originate from a girl aged 5 to 17 with multiple sclerosis.

The V gene is TRBV20-1, the J gene TRBJ2-1; no reliable D call. Germline-derived CDR1 and CDR2 are DFQATT and SNEGSKA (reference sequence). V lost 3 bases, J lost 2 bases, and 8 bases lay in between. CDR3 length equals 13 residues. The CDR3 sequence is CSARAMAYNEQFF. The CDR3 DNA is TGCAGTGCTAGGGCTATGGCCTACAATGAGCAGTTCTTC.

V is TRBV29-1 and J is TRBJ2-4; unclear D gene. V dropped 4 bases and J dropped 2 bases, with 12 bases sitting between them. CDR3 size: 14 residues. Germline CDR1 is SQVTM and CDR2 is ANQGSEA. Written as DNA, the CDR3 is TGCAGCGTTGGGCCTTTAGGGTCCAAAAACATTCAGTACTTC. This gives the protein CSVGPLGSKNIQYF.

This chain links TRBV7-3 with TRBJ2-2; 7 bases line up with TRBD2. V trimming: 5 bases; J trimming: 5 bases; junction bases outside the gene matches: 8. Per the germline V gene, CDR1 is SGHTA and CDR2 is FQGTGA. The CDR3 is 15 residues long. CDR3 amino acids: CASSRGEADTGELFF. The CDR3 bases are TGTGCCAGCAGCCGGGGGGAGGCTGATACCGGGGAGCTGTTTTTT.

The V and J genes are TRBV4-2 and TRBJ1-2; D unresolved. Germline V gene sequence: CDR1 LGHNA, CDR2 YNFKEQ. The germline V and J ends were trimmed by 1 base and 4 bases, with 4 bases remaining between them. The CDR3 runs 12 residues. CDR3 DNA: TGTGCCAGCAGCCAAGGGATCTATGGCTACACCTTC. Its translation: CASSQGIYGYTF.

The J gene is TRBJ2-1, the V gene TRBV20-1, with TRBD1 matching over 9 bases. The CDR3 covers 16 residues. Germline CDR1 and CDR2: DFQATT and SNEGSKA (reference sequence). With 3 bases clipped from V and 7 bases from J, the junction kept 13 bases outside the gene matches. CDR3 sequence: CSASRPGQGFGNEQFF. The DNA of the CDR3 is TGCAGTGCTAGCAGACCGGGACAGGGCTTCGGAAATGAGCAGTTCTTC.

J is TRBJ2-1 and V is TRBV6-1; 8 positions match TRBD1. Germline trimming cut 8 bases from V and 7 bases from J; bases unmatched to any gene: 13. The CDR3 length is 15 residues. CDR1 is MNHNS, CDR2 SASEGT, per germline. CDR3 sequence: CASGPLTGATNEQFF. The CDR3, as DNA: TGTGCCAGCGGCCCCCTGACAGGGGCTACAAATGAGCAGTTCTTC.

The V and J genes are TRBV20-1 and TRBJ2-5; TRBD2 might be the D (5 bases). Per the germline V gene, CDR1 is DFQATT and CDR2 is SNEGSKA (reference sequence). Deletions cut 3 bases from V and 2 bases from J, with 13 bases between. This CDR3 contains 14 residues. The CDR3 DNA is TGCAGTGCTAGTGTCCCGACTACACAAGAGACCCAGTACTTC. Translation: CSASVPTTQETQYF.

This clonotype was counted a few times. This sequence joins TRBV5-1 and TRBJ2-3; D is uncertain. Per germline, CDR1 SGHRS and CDR2 YFSETQ. Trimming shortened V by 3 bases and J by 1 base, and 9 bases separated the two germline ends. The CDR3 loop spans 14 amino acids. The CDR3 spells CASSSVEGTDTQYF. CDR3 nucleotides: TGCGCCAGCAGCTCGGTAGAAGGCACAGATACGCAGTATTTT.

The rearrangement joins TRBV10-3 to TRBJ2-2; 7 nucleotides line up with TRBD1. This CDR3 spans 16 amino acids. Germline V gene data show CDR1 as ENHRY and CDR2 as SYGVKD. The V and J ends lost 0 bases and 6 bases, in that order; junction bases with no gene match: 7. CDR3 residues: CAISESRQGGAGELFF. CDR3 DNA sequence: TGTGCCATCAGTGAGTCCCGACAGGGTGGCGCCGGGGAGCTGTTTTTT.

This chain uses TRBV20-1 with TRBJ2-1, with D maybe TRBD2 (6 bases). V gave up 0 bases and J gave up 2 bases, with 11 bases separating them. CDR1 and CDR2 from the germline V gene are DFQATT and SNEGSKA (reference sequence). CDR3 length: 15 amino acids. CDR3 amino acids: CSARDGGNPYNEQFF. In DNA, the CDR3 is TGCAGTGCTAGAGATGGCGGGAACCCCTACAATGAGCAGTTCTTC.

J is TRBJ1-5 and V is TRBV12-3 or TRBV12-4; TRBD1 matches at 8 bases. The CDR3 is made up of 15 amino acids. The J segment lost 7 bases and the V segment lost 5 bases, leaving 10 bases of the junction unmatched. The CDR3 sequence: CASSPRDRNLQPQHF. Written as DNA, the CDR3 is TGTGCCAGCAGTCCGCGGGACAGGAATCTACAGCCCCAGCATTTT.

This sequence joins TRBV6-2 or TRBV6-3 and TRBJ2-1, with D unclear. The germline CDR1 and CDR2 sequences are MNHEY and SVGEGT. The CDR3 sequence is 12 residues long. V was shortened by 6 bases and J by 6 bases, with 9 bases between the two germline ends. CDR3: CASSKRINEQFF. DNA for the CDR3: TGTGCCAGCAGCAAAAGAATCAATGAGCAGTTCTTC.

This clonotype occurred many times. Germline is not matched at one junction end, which may reflect a read error. The chain is built from TRBV5-1 and TRBJ2-3, with unresolved D. The CDR3 spans 11 residues. Germline lookup yields CDR1 SGHRS and CDR2 YFSETQ. DNA for the CDR3: TGTGCCAGCAGTTTAAAAGATACGCAGTATTTT. It codes for CASSLKDTQYF. Based on the CDR3 plus reference TRBV5-1 and TRBJ2-3, the full variable domain is KAGVTQTPRYLIKTRGQQVTLSCSPISGHRSVSWYQQTPGQGLQFLFEYFSETQRNKGNFPGRFSGRQFSNSRSEMNVSTLELGDSALYLCASSLKDTQYFGPGTRLTVL.